This T cell receptor beta chain was identified in a study of cytomegalovirus exposure and HLA in healthy donors. This CDR3 is built from 15 residues. CDR1 is SGHKS, CDR2 YYEKEE, per germline (reference sequence). Deletions cut 0 bases from V and 7 bases from J, with 13 bases between. The PCR used 60 Vbeta and 13 Jbeta primers. TCRdb's copy holds only in-frame clones and misses some; the assay was immunoSEQ multiplex PCR. Of about 200,000 clones in the sample, roughly 80% were seen once. Sample: PBMCs. This TCR derives from a male donor in good health and CMV-seropositive. The V call is TRBV5-5, the J call TRBJ2-2, with a weak D call TRBD2 (5 bases). CDR3 sequence (DNA): TGTGCCAGCAGCTTGGTTGTCGGGGTCGGCGGGGAGCTGTTTTTT. Amino acids: CASSLVVGVGGELFF.